The entry below gives a single T cell receptor (beta chain) sequence along with its context. Trimming pared 5 bases from V and 2 bases from J, leaving 10 bases between. Germline-derived CDR1 and CDR2 are MNHEY and SMNVEV (reference sequence). The CDR3 is made up of 14 amino acids. This specimen belongs to a study of T-cell reconstitution after alpha-beta-depleted transplantation in children. The TCRbeta library incorporated unique molecular identifiers. MiXCR, applied by TCRdb to the PCR reads, yields one record per CDR3 protein. The sample yields about 460,000 distinct CDR3 sequences, 9.5% to 15% seen once.

The source material was PBMCs from the stem cell graft donor, sampled from the stem cell graft. The chain is built from TRBV27 and TRBJ2-1; D is perhaps TRBD1 (5 bases). The clonotype originates from a human donor who donated a stem cell graft to a child with combined immunodeficiency. The CDR3 region is CASSLLTAYNEQFF. In DNA form, the CDR3 reads TGTGCCAGCAGTCTACTGACAGCCTACAATGAGCAGTTCTTC.